Below, 19 T cell receptor beta chains from the same sample are listed, as sequenced in a study of cytotoxic CD8 clonotypes in ibrutinib-treated CLL. Profiled with immunoSEQ multiplex PCR; TCRdb holds only in-frame clones, not every one. The data hold about 140,000 clones, with around 80% observed a single time. Sequencing used PBMCs, obtained after 36 months of ibrutinib treatment. The receptors come from a human donor with chronic lymphocytic leukemia.

The genes are TRBV7-8 and TRBJ2-1; D unresolved. Germline V gives CDR1 SGHVS, CDR2 FQNEAQ. With 1 base removed from V and 2 bases from J, the gap between germline ends came to 9 bases. The CDR3 is 15 residues long. The CDR3, as DNA: TGTGCCAGCAGCTTAGATCCTGGGCCCTACAATGAGCAGTTCTTC. Residues: CASSLDPGPYNEQFF.

The rearrangement joins TRBV20-1 to TRBJ1-2; D unresolved. CDR1 DFQATT and CDR2 SNEGSKA come from the germline V gene (reference sequence). There are 11 residues in the CDR3. V was cut by 1 base and J by 5 bases, with 5 bases left in between. CDR3 in amino acids: CSARGIYGYTF. The CDR3 nucleotides are TGCAGTGCTAGAGGTATATATGGCTACACCTTC.

This clone was observed once. The chain links TRBV6-1 to TRBJ1-3; TRBD1 agrees at 7 bases. CDR1 and CDR2 (germline): MNHNS, SASEGT. The CDR3 is 15 amino acids. The ends lost 7 bases at V and 8 bases at J; junction bases unmatched: 14. The CDR3, as DNA: TGTGCCAGCACCCACAGGGGCTTCAACGGCGACACCATATATTTT. It translates to CASTHRGFNGDTIYF.

This clone has a single count. The chain combines TRBV6-5 with TRBJ2-7; TRBD1 matches at 8 bases. CDR1 MNHEY and CDR2 SVGAGI come from the germline V gene. With 5 bases clipped from V and 2 bases from J, the junction kept 5 bases outside the gene matches. This CDR3 comprises 14 residues. The CDR3 reads CASSRDRGTYEQYF. Here the CDR3 DNA reads TGTGCCAGCAGTCGTGACAGGGGCACCTACGAGCAGTACTTC.

The CDR3 bases are TGTGCCAGCAGTTTAACGAGGACGGTCACGGATGGCTACACCTTC. Translated: CASSLTRTVTDGYTF. The chain joins TRBV27 to TRBJ1-2, with D unclear. Trimming removed 2 bases at V and 6 bases at J, with 16 bases between. Germline-derived CDR1 and CDR2 are MNHEY and SMNVEV (reference sequence). This CDR3 is 15 amino acids long.

The V call is TRBV11-3, the J call TRBJ2-3; D is uncertain. Trimming cost V 3 bases and J 4 bases, with 8 bases left between them. CDR1 is SGHNT and CDR2 is YENEEA in the germline V gene. This CDR3 is built from 13 residues. The CDR3 reads CASSFPTPDTQYF. CDR3 coding DNA: TGTGCCAGCAGCTTTCCGACCCCAGATACGCAGTATTTT. The entire variable domain, with the rest obtained from reference TRBV11-3 and TRBJ2-3, is as follows: EAGVVQSPRYKIIEKKQPVAFWCNPISGHNTLYWYLQNLGQGPELLIRYENEEAVDDSQLPKDRFSAERLKGVDSTLKIQPAELGDSAVYLCASSFPTPDTQYFGPGTRLTVL.

The V call is TRBV30, the J call TRBJ1-1, with D unresolved. V dropped 4 bases and J dropped 0 bases, with 12 bases sitting between them. Germline loops: CDR1 GTSNPN, CDR2 SVGIG (reference sequence). The CDR3 totals 14 residues. CDR3: CAWNADFMNTEAFF. The CDR3 DNA is TGTGCCTGGAATGCAGACTTCATGAACACTGAAGCTTTCTTT. The variable domain in full, with the rest retrieved from reference TRBV30 and TRBJ1-1, is SQTIHQWPATLVQPVGSPLSLECTVEGTSNPNLYWYRQAAGRGLQLLFYSVGIGQISSEVPQNLSASRPQDRQFILSSKKLLLSDSGFYLCAWNADFMNTEAFFGQGTRLTVV.

V is TRBV13 and J is TRBJ1-2, with D perhaps TRBD1 (6 bases). The V gene lost 0 bases and the J gene lost 1 base, with 6 bases spanning the gap. CDR1 and CDR2 from the germline V gene are PRHDT and FYEKMQ (reference sequence). The CDR3 is 14 residues long. CDR3 DNA: TGTGCCAGCAGCTTAGGGACAGGTAACTATGGCTACACCTTC. Translation: CASSLGTGNYGYTF.

This clone has a single count. The V call is TRBV28, the J call TRBJ1-3; the D gene is possibly TRBD1 (6 bases). Trimming removed 6 bases from V and 0 bases from J, with 12 bases in between. This CDR3 comprises 15 residues. Per germline, CDR1 MDHEN and CDR2 SYDVKM. CDR3 amino acids: CASRADRRSGNTIYF. In DNA, the CDR3 is TGTGCCAGCAGGGCCGACAGGCGCTCTGGAAACACCATATATTTT.

This clone has only a few counts. The chain recombines TRBV1 with TRBJ2-7; the table's D call, TRBD1, has no DNA check behind it. TRBV1 is an annotated pseudogene. The CDR3 contains 15 residues. Here the CDR3 DNA reads TGCACCAGCAGCCAACTAGGACAGTGCTCCTACGAGCAGTACTTC. Translation: CTSSQLGQCSYEQYF.

This clone appeared once. This sequence joins TRBV6-5 and TRBJ2-7; D is uncertain. Trimming took off 0 bases at V and 2 bases at J, with 11 bases between the two ends. Germline V gene data show CDR1 as MNHEY and CDR2 as SVGAGI. CDR3 size: 15 residues. The CDR3 loop reads CASSYSWSLPYEQYF. CDR3 bases: TGTGCCAGCAGTTACTCGTGGAGTTTGCCCTACGAGCAGTACTTC.

V gene TRBV5-1 combines with J gene TRBJ1-1; D is undetermined. This CDR3 contains 14 residues. Germline CDR1 is SGHRS and CDR2 is YFSETQ. V lost 0 bases and J lost 3, with 9 bases in between. CDR3 region: CASSLGSSDTEAFF. For the CDR3, the DNA is TGCGCCAGCAGCTTGGGAAGCAGCGACACTGAAGCTTTCTTT.

The chain has TRBV6-1 and TRBJ2-3; D possibly corresponds to TRBD1 (7 bases). Between the trimmed V and J ends, which lost 4 bases and 1 base, there was a span of 12 bases. From germline, CDR1 is MNHNS and CDR2 SASEGT. There are 15 residues in the CDR3. CDR3 in DNA: TGTGCCAGCAGTGTAACAGGGGAGGGCACAGATACGCAGTATTTT. It specifies CASSVTGEGTDTQYF.

V usage is TRBV27 and J usage is TRBJ2-7; TRBD1 agrees at 7 bases. Germline V CDR1 and CDR2: MNHEY, SMNVEV (reference sequence). This CDR3 is built from 14 residues. J gave up 2 bases and V 6 bases, and 7 bases lay outside the gene matches. This chain's CDR3 is CASRTGSGAYEQYF. CDR3 sequence (DNA): TGTGCCAGCAGGACAGGGTCAGGGGCCTACGAGCAGTACTTC.

The count of this clone is one. V and J are TRBV4-1 and TRBJ2-1, with 13 bases matching TRBD2. Germline V lookup: CDR1 MGHRA, CDR2 YSYEKL. The CDR3 runs 16 residues. The J segment lost 13 bases and the V segment lost 3 bases, leaving 12 bases of the junction unmatched. The CDR3 DNA reads as TGCGCCAGCAGCCATCTCATTCAGGGACTAGCGGGGCCACAGTTCTTC. Translated: CASSHLIQGLAGPQFF.

This chain uses TRBV11-3 with TRBJ2-7; 7 nucleotides match TRBD2. Germline V gives CDR1 SGHNT, CDR2 YENEEA. V shed 1 base, J shed 0 bases, and the junction held 6 bases outside the gene matches. The CDR3 consists of 16 residues. This chain's CDR3 is CASSLAGRENSYEQYF. DNA for the CDR3: TGTGCCAGCAGCTTAGCTGGGCGGGAGAACTCCTACGAGCAGTACTTC.

The V gene is TRBV5-1, the J gene TRBJ2-5; 10 nucleotides agree with TRBD1. CDR1 and CDR2 (germline): SGHRS, YFSETQ. CDR3 size: 15 residues. After removal of 0 bases from V and 6 bases from J, the junction contained 5 bases not matched to a gene. CDR3 in DNA: TGCGCCAGCAGCTTGGAGACAGGGGGCGTGAAGACCCAGTACTTC. Its protein is CASSLETGGVKTQYF.

V is TRBV18 and J is TRBJ1-2, with D perhaps TRBD1 (6 bases). Germline CDR1 reads KGHSH; CDR2 reads LQKENI. V lost 5 bases to trimming and J lost 1 base, with 14 bases between them. There are 15 residues in the CDR3. CDR3 sequence: CASSLYRESNYGYTF. The CDR3 bases are TGTGCCAGCTCATTATACAGGGAAAGTAACTATGGCTACACCTTC.

The chain couples TRBV27 to TRBJ1-2; TRBD1 matches at 9 bases. The CDR3 spans 18 residues. The junction had 11 bases not matched to a gene; V was cut back by 2 bases and J by 1 base. The germline gives CDR1 MNHEY, CDR2 SMNVEV (reference sequence). The chain's CDR3 is CASSLPTNLTGGNYGYTF. The CDR3 nucleotides read TGTGCCAGCAGTTTACCCACCAACCTGACAGGGGGTAACTATGGCTACACCTTC.